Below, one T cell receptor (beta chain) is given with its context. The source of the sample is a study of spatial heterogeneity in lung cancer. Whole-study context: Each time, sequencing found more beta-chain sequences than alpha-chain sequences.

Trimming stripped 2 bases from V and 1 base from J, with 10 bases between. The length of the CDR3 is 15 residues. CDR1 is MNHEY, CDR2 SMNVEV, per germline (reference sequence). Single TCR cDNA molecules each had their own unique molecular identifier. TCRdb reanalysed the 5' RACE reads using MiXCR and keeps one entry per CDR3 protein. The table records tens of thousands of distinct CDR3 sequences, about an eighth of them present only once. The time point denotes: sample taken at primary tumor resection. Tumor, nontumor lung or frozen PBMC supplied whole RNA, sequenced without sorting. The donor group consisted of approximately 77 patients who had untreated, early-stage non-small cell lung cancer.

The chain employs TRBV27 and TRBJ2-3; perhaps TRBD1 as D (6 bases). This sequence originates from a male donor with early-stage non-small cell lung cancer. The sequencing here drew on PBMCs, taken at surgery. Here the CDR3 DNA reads TGTGCCAGCAGTTTAGAGGGGGTGGGCACAGATACGCAGTATTTT. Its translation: CASSLEGVGTDTQYF.